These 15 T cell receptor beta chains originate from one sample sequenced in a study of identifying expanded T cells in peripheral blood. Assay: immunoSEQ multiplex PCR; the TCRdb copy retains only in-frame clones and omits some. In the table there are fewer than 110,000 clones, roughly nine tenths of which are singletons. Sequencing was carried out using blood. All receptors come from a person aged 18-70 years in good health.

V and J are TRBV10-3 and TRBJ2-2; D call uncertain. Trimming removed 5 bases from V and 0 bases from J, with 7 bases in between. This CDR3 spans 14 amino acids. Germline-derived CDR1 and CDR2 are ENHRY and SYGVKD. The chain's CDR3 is CAISPQANTGELFF. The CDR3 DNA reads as TGTGCCATCAGTCCTCAAGCGAACACCGGGGAGCTGTTTTTT.

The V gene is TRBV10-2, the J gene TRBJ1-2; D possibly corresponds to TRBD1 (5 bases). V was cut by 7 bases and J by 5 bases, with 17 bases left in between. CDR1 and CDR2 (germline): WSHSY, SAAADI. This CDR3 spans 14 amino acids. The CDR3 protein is CASKPGPQEYGYTF. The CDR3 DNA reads TGCGCCAGCAAGCCGGGACCCCAGGAGTATGGCTACACCTTC.

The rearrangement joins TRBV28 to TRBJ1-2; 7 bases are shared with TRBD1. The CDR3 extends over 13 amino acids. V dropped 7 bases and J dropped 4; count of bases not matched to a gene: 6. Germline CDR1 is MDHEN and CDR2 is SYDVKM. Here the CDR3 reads CASTGPGGYGYTF. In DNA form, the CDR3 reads TGTGCCAGCACCGGCCCAGGGGGCTATGGCTACACCTTC.

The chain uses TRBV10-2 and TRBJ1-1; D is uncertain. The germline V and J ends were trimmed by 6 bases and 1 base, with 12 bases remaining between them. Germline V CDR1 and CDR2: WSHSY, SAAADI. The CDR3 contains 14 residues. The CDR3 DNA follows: TGCGCCAGCAGCGAGGTCGCTGGGAACACTGAAGCTTTCTTT. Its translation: CASSEVAGNTEAFF.

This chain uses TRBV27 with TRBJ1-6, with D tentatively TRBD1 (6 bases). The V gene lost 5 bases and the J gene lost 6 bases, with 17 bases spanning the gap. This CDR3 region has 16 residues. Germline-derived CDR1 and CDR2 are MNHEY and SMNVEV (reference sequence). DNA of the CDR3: TGTGCCAGCAGTCGTACCGGGACACCTAGTAATTCACCCCTCCACTTT. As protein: CASSRTGTPSNSPLHF.

The CDR3 protein is CASRPQTPGTSWSTGELFF. CDR3 DNA sequence: TGTGCCAGCAGACCACAAACCCCCGGGACCAGCTGGAGCACCGGGGAGCTGTTTTTT. This chain joins TRBV27 and TRBJ2-2; the D call may be TRBD1 or TRBD2 (5 bases each). Germline V gives CDR1 MNHEY, CDR2 SMNVEV (reference sequence). V was shortened by 6 bases and J by 4 bases, with 27 bases between the two germline ends. The CDR3 extends over 19 amino acids.

The CDR3 here is CASSYSRPAGGLEQYF. For the CDR3, the DNA is TGTGCCAGCAGTTACTCGAGGCCAGCGGGGGGGCTCGAGCAGTACTTC. This chain uses TRBV6-6 with TRBJ2-7, with 10 nucleotides matching TRBD2. The CDR3 has 16 residues. Germline CDR1 MNHNY, CDR2 SVGAGI (reference sequence). Trimming took 0 bases from V and 6 from J; bases not matched to a gene: 8.

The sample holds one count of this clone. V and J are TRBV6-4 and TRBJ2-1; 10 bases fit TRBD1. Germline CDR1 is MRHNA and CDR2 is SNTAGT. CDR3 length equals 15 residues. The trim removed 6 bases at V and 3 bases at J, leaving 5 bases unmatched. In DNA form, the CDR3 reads TGTGCCAGCAGCCCAGGACAGGGGGACTACAATGAGCAGTTCTTC. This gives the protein CASSPGQGDYNEQFF.

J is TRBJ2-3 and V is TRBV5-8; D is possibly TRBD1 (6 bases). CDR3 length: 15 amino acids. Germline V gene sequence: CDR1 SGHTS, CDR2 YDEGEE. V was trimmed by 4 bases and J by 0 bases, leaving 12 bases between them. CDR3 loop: CASSPGHLSTDTQYF. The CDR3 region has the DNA TGTGCCAGCAGCCCGGGACACCTAAGCACAGATACGCAGTATTTT.

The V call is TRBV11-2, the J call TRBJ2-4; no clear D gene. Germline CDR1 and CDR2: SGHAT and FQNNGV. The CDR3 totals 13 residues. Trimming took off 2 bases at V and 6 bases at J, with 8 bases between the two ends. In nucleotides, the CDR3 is TGTGCCAGCAGCTTACAAATGGGAAACATTCAGTACTTC. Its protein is CASSLQMGNIQYF.

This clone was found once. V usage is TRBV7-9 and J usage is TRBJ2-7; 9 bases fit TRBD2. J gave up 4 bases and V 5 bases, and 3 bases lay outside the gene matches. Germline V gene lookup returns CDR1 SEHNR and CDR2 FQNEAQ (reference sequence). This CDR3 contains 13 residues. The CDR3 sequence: CASSVSGGYEQYF. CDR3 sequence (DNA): TGTGCCAGCAGCGTAAGCGGGGGGTACGAGCAGTACTTC.

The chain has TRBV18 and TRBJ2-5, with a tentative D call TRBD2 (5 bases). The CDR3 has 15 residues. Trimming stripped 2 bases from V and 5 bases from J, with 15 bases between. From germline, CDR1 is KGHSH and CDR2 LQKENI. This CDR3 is CASSPKSGGTETQYF. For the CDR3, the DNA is TGTGCCAGCTCACCAAAGAGCGGTGGAACGGAGACCCAGTACTTC.

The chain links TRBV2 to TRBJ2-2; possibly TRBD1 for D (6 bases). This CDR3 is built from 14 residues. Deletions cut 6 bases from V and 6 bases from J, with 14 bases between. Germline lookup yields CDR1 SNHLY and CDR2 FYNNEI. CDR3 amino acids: CASRPDSAAGELFF. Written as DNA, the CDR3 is TGTGCCAGCAGACCGGACAGCGCTGCCGGGGAGCTGTTTTTT.

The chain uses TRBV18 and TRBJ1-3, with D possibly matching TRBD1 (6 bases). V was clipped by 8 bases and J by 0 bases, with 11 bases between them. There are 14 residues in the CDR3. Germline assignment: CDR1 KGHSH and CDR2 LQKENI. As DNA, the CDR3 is TGTGCCAGCGCCACAGGGATCTCTGGAAACACCATATATTTT. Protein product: CASATGISGNTIYF.

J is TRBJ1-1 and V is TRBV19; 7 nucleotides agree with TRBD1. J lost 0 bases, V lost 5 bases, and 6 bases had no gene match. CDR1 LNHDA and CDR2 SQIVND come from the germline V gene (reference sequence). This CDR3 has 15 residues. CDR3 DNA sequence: TGTGCCAGTAGTGAACAGGGGTACGTGAACACTGAAGCTTTCTTT. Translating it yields CASSEQGYVNTEAFF.